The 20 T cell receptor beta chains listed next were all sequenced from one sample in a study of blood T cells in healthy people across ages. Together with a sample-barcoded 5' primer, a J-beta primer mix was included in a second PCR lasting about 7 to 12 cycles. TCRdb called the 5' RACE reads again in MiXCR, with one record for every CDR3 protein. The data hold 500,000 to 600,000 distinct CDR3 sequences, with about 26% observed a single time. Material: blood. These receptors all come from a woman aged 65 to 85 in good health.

The CDR3 bases are TGTGCCAGCAGCCCCAGGAGGAACTATGGCTACACCTTC. Translating gives CASSPRRNYGYTF. The V gene is TRBV7-3, the J gene TRBJ1-2; D is ambiguous. V was shortened by 5 bases and J by 2 bases, with 9 bases between the two germline ends. The CDR3 contains 13 residues. The germline gives CDR1 SGHTA, CDR2 FQGTGA.

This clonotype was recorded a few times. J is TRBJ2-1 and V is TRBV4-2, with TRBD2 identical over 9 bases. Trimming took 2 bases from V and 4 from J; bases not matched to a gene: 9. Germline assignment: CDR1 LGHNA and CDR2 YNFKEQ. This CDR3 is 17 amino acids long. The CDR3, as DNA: TGTGCCAGCAGCCAAAACAGCGGGGGGAACGCTTACAATGAGCAGTTCTTC. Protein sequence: CASSQNSGGNAYNEQFF.

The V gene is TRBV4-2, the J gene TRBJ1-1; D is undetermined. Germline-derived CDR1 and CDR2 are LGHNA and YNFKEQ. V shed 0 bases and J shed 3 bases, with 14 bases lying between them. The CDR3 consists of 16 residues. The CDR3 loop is CASSQDWVGVDTEAFF. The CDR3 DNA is TGTGCCAGCAGCCAAGACTGGGTTGGGGTGGACACTGAAGCTTTCTTT.

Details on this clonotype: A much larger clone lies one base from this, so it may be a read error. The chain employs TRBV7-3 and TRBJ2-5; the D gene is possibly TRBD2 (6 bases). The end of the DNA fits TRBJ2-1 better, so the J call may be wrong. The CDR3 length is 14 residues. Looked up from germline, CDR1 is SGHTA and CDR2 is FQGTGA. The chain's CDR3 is CASSSSGLQNEQFF. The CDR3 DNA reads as TGTGCCAGCAGCTCAAGCGGGCTGCAAAATGAGCAGTTCTTC.

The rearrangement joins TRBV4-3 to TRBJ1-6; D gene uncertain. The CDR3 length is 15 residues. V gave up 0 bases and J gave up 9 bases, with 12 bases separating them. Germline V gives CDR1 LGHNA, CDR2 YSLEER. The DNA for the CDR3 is TGCGCCAGCAGCCAAGAGAGGTCGCGGGGTTCACCCCTCCACTTT. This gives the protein CASSQERSRGSPLHF.

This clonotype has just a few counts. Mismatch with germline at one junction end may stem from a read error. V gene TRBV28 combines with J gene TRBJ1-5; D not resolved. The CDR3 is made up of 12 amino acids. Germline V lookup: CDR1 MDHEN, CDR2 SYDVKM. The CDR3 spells CAGSLLREPQHF. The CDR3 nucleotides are TGTGCCGGCAGTTTATTACGGGAACCCCAGCATTTT.

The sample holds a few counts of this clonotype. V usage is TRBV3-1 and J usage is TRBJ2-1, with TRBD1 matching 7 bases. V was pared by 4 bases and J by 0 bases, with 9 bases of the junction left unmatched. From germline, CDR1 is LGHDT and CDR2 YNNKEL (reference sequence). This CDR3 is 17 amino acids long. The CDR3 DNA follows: TGTGCCAGCAGCCCACTCTTCACAGGGGACTCCTACAATGAGCAGTTCTTC. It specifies CASSPLFTGDSYNEQFF.

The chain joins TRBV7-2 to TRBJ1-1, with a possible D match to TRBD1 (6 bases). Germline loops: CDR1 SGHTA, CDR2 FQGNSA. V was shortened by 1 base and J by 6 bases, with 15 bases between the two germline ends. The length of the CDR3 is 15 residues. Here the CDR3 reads CASSLGPRGVAEAFF. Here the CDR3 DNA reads TGTGCCAGCAGCTTAGGACCCAGGGGAGTAGCTGAAGCTTTCTTT.

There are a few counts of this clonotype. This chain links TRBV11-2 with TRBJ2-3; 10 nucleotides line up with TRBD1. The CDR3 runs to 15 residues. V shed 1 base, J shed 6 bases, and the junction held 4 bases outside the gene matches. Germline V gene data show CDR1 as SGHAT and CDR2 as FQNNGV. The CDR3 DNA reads TGTGCCAGCAGCTTAGCGGGACAGGGGACTGATACGCAGTATTTT. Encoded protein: CASSLAGQGTDTQYF.

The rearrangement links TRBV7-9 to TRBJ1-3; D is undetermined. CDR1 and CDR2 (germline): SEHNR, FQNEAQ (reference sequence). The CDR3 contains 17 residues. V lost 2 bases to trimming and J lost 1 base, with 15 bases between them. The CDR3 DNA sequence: TGTGCCAGCAGCTTAACTTCGGCAGGAGCATCTGGAAACACCATATATTTT. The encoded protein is CASSLTSAGASGNTIYF.

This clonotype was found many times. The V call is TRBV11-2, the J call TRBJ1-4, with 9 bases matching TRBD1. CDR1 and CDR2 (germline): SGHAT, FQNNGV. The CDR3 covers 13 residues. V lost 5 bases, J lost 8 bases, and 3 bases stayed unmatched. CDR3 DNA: TGTGCCAGCAGCCAGGGACAGGGAGAAAAACTGTTTTTT. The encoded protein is CASSQGQGEKLFF. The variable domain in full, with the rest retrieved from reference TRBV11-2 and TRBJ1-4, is EAGVAQSPRYKIIEKRQSVAFWCNPISGHATLYWYQQILGQGPKLLIQFQNNGVVDDSQLPKDRFSAERLKGVDSTLKIQPAKLEDSAVYLCASSQGQGEKLFFGSGTQLSVL.

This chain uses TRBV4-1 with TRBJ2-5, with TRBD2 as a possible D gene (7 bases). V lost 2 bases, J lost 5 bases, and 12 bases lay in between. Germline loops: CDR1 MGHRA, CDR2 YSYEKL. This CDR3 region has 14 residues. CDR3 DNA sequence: TGCGCCAGCAGCCAACGGACTAGGGGGGAGACCCAGTACTTC. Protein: CASSQRTRGETQYF.

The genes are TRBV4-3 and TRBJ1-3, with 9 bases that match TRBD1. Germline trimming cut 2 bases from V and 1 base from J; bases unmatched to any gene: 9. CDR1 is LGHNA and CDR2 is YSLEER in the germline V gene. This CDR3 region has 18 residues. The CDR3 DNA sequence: TGCGCCAGCAGCCAATATCTCCCGGGACAGGGTTCTGGAAACACCATATATTTT. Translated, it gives CASSQYLPGQGSGNTIYF.

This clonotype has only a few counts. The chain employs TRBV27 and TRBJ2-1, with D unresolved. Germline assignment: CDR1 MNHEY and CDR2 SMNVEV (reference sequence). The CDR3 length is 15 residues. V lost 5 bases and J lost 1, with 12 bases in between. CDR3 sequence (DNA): TGTGCCAGCAGTCAACCAGCGATATCCTACAATGAGCAGTTCTTC. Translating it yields CASSQPAISYNEQFF.

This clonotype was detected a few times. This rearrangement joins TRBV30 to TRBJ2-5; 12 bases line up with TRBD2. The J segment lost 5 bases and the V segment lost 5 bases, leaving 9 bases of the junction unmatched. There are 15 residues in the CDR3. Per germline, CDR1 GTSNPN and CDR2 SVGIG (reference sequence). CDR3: CAWAASGGGRETQYF. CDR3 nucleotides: TGTGCCTGGGCCGCTAGCGGGGGGGGGCGTGAGACCCAGTACTTC.

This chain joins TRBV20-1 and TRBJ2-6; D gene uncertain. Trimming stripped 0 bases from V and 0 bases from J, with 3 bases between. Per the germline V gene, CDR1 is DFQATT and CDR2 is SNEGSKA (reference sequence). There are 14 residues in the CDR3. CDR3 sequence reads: CSARDSSGANVLTF. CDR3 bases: TGCAGTGCTAGAGATAGCTCTGGGGCCAACGTCCTGACTTTC.

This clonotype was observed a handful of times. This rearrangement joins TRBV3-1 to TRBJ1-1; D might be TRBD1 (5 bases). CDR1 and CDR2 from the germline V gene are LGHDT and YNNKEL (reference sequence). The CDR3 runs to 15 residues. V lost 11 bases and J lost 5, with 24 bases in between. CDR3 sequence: CASGLRGSRRTEAFF. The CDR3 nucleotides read TGTGCCTCAGGGTTGAGGGGTAGCCGAAGGACTGAAGCTTTCTTT.

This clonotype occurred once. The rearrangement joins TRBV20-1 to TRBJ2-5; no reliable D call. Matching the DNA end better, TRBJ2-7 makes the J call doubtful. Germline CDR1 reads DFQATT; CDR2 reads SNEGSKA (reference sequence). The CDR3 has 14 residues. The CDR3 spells CSARSPTSGYEQYF. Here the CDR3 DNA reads TGCAGTGCTAGGTCCCCCACCTCTGGCTACGAGCAGTACTTC.

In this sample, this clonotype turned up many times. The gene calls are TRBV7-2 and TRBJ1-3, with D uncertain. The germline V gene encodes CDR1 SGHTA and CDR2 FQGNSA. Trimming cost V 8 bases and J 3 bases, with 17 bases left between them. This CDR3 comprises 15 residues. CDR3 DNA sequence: TGTGCCAGCGTCCCGGGGTCAAACTATGGAAACACCATATATTTT. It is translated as CASVPGSNYGNTIYF.

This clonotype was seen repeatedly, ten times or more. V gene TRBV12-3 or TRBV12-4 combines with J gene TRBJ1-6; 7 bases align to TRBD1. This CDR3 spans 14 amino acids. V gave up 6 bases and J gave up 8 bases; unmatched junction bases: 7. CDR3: CASSPTGLDSPLHF. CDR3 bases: TGTGCCAGCAGCCCGACAGGGTTGGATTCACCCCTCCACTTT.